The rows below give T cell receptor beta chains drawn from one sample of a study of blood T cell repertoires in COVID-19. This table comes from immunoSEQ multiplex PCR, and its TCRdb copy is limited to in-frame clones, with some not included. The data contain about 130,000 clones, about 72% of them singletons. Material for sequencing was peripheral blood. All receptors come from a man in his sixties who had recovered from COVID-19. Each CDR3 is given with its conserved first and last residue. Fields, in order: CDR3 protein, J gene, V gene.

CDR3aa: CASSYTSYGYTF
j_gene: TRBJ1-2
v_gene: TRBV12-3/TRBV12-4

CDR3aa: CASSRGGTSTDTQYF
j_gene: TRBJ2-3
v_gene: TRBV19

CDR3aa: CASKEGWAEAFF
j_gene: TRBJ1-1
v_gene: TRBV19

CDR3aa: CASRDGGDLSYEQYF
j_gene: TRBJ2-7
v_gene: TRBV6-1

CDR3aa: CASSRGAGGQETQYF
j_gene: TRBJ2-5
v_gene: TRBV9

CDR3aa: CASSSVGAAGTEAFF
j_gene: TRBJ1-1
v_gene: TRBV7-8

CDR3aa: CASSATGTSVYNEQFF
j_gene: TRBJ2-1
v_gene: TRBV9

CDR3aa: CASTRGYTDTQYF
j_gene: TRBJ2-3
v_gene: TRBV2

CDR3aa: CASSDSTGFLGELFF
j_gene: TRBJ2-2
v_gene: TRBV6-4

CDR3aa: CASSSGTASNYGYTF
j_gene: TRBJ1-2
v_gene: TRBV5-4